This T cell receptor (beta chain) was sequenced in a study of blood T cell repertoires in COVID-19 (TCRdb year 2020). With respect to the entire study: Samples covering the acute and convalescent phases of COVID-19 were provided by collaborators in the United States, Italy and Spain. The material from the prospective study consisted of cDNA or gDNA derived from T cells, B-cell-depleted T cells, or PBMCs. The dataset comprised deeply sampled blood TCRbeta repertoires from subjects exposed to, actively infected with, or recovered from COVID-19. The repertoires were released in a freely available public database meant as a resource for research on the immune response to SARS-CoV-2. Samples came from the ongoing ImmuneRACE study (first 160 participants) plus 1,254 subjects from 6 global collaborators. Nearly every sample came with metadata listing a de-identified subject ID, COVID-19 status, age in years and sex. Where available, HLA class I and class II types were obtained from metadata supplied by the sample provider rather than from assay-based typing.

TCRbeta CDR3 regions were amplified from genomic DNA using the immunoSEQ Assay, a bias-controlled multiplex PCR. The study's processing was this. Within the assay, amplification of reference gene primers was used to estimate how many nucleated cells each sample contained. To quantify the absolute abundance of each unique TCRbeta CDR3 rearrangement, sequence reads were collapsed and filtered. For each sample, productive Simpson clonality was calculated as the square root of Simpson's diversity index across productive rearrangements. Sourced from immuneACCESS, this table was stored by TCRdb with only in-frame sequences that have V and J called. A share of the clones is absent; for the studies checked, an unresolved V gene accounts for under half, and the remainder has no known explanation. D and trimming were read from the DNA, whereas the V and J calls and clone size are those reported in that table. The sample contains 100,000 to 150,000 clones, about 81% of them found a single time. The top ten clonotypes cover about 4% of the sample.

Whole blood was collected in K2EDTA tubes by collaborating institutions according to the institutions' own protocols. For TCRbeta analysis, collaborator samples were shipped as frozen whole blood, as isolated PBMCs, or as DNA extracted from either sample type. With respect to this clone: Its antigen is not yet known. The sample holds no much larger clone one base away, and base qualities are not on file.

The full study reports these points: The quantity of clinical and demographic metadata differed by source and by participant and was supplied without curation.

From the germline V gene (reference sequence), CDR1 is LNHDA and CDR2 is SQIVND. V is cut by 7 bases and J by 2 bases, and the space between the germline ends is 20 bases. The CDR3 runs 16 amino acids, cysteine and phenylalanine included. Only the CDR3 region is kept as DNA, spanning 48 bases read in frame from base 1. The sequence links TRBV19 to TRBJ1-2; the D region possibly corresponds to TRBD1 (5 bases align). Sequences were obtained from peripheral blood. This sequence was found in a woman aged 50 to 60 with acute or convalescent COVID-19. The nucleotide sequence reads as follows: TGTGCCAGTACCGAATTCCCCTTGGGGGGAAACTATGGCTACACCTTC. Its protein product is CASTEFPLGGNYGYTF.